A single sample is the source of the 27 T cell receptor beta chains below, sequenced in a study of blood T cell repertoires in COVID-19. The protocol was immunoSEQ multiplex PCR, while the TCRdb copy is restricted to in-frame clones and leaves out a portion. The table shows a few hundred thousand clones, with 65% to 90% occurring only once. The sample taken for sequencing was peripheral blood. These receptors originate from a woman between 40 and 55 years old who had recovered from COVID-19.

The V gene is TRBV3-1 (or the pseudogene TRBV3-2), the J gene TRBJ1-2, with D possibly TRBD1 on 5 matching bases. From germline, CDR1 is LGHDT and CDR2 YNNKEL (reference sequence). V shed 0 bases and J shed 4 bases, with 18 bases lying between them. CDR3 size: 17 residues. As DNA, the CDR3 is TGTGCCAGCAGCCAAGATCGGGACCTCTCGGGGGGCTATGGCTACACCTTC. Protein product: CASSQDRDLSGGYGYTF.

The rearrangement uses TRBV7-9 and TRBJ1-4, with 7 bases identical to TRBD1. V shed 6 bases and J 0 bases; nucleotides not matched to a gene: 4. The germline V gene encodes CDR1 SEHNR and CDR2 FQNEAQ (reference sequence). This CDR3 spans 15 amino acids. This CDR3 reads CASSTGDSTNEKLFF. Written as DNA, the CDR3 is TGTGCCAGCAGTACAGGGGATTCAACTAATGAAAAACTGTTTTTT.

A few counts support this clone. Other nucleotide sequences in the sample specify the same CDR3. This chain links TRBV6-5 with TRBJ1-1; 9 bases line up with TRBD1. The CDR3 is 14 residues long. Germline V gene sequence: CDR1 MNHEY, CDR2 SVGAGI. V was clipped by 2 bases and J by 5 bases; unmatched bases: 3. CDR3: CASSYDRGRTEAFF. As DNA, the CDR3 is TGTGCCAGCAGTTACGACAGGGGGAGGACTGAAGCTTTCTTT.

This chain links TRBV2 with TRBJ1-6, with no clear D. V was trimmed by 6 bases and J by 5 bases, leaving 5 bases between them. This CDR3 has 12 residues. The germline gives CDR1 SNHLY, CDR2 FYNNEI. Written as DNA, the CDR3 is TGTGCCAGCAGCGGGAATAATTCACCCCTCCACTTT. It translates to CASSGNNSPLHF.

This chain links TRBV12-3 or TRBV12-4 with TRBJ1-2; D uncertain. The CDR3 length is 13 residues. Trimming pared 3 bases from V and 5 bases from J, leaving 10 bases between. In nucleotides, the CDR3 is TGTGCCAGCAGTTTTGAGGGCCGGTATGGCTACACCTTC. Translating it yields CASSFEGRYGYTF.

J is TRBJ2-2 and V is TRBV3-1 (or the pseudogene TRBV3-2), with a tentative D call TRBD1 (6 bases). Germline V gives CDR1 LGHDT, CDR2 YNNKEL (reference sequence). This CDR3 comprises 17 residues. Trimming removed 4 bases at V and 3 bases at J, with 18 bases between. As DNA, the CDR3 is TGTGCCAGCAGCCCCGTAGGAGTGGGGGCCCACACCGGGGAGCTGTTTTTT. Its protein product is CASSPVGVGAHTGELFF.

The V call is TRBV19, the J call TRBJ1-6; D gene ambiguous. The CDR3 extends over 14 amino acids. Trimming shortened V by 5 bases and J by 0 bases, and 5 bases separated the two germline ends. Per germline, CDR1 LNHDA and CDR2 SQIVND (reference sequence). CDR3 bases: TGTGCCAGTAGTTCGAGCTCCTATAATTCACCCCTCCACTTT. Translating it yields CASSSSSYNSPLHF.

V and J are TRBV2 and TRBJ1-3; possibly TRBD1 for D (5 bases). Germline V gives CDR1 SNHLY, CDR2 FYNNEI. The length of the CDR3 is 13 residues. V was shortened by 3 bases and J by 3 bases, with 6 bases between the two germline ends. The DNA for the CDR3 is TGTGCCAGCAGTGAGGGGGGTGGAAACACCATATATTTT. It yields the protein CASSEGGGNTIYF.

The CDR3 DNA sequence: TGTGCCAGTAGTATAGATTTAGTCCGGAGGGATCAGCCCCAGCATTTT. Translating gives CASSIDLVRRDQPQHF. The gene calls are TRBV19 and TRBJ1-5; no definite D call. CDR3 length: 16 amino acids. Germline assignment: CDR1 LNHDA and CDR2 SQIVND (reference sequence). V was cut by 0 bases and J by 5 bases, with 14 bases left in between.

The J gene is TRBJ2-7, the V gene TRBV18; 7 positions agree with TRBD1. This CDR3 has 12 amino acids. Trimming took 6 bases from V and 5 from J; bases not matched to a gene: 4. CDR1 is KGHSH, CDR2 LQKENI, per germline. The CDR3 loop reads CASSPDRDEQYF. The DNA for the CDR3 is TGTGCCAGCTCGCCCGACAGGGACGAGCAGTACTTC.

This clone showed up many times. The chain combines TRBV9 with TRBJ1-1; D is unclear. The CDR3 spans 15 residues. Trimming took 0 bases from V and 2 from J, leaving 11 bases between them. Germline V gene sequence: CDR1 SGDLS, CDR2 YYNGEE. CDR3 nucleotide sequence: TGTGCCAGCAGCGTAGTGCCAGGTACCAACACTGAAGCTTTCTTT. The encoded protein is CASSVVPGTNTEAFF. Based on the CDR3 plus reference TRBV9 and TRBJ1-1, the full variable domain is DSGVTQTPKHLITATGQRVTLRCSPRSGDLSVYWYQQSLDQGLQFLIQYYNGEERAKGNILERFSAQQFPDLHSELNLSSLELGDSALYFCASSVVPGTNTEAFFGQGTRLTVV.

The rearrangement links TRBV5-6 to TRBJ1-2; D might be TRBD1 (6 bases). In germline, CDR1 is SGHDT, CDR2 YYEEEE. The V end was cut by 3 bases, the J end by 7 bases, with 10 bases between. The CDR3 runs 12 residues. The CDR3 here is CASSWDTGGYTF. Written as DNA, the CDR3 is TGTGCCAGCAGCTGGGACACCGGTGGCTACACCTTC.

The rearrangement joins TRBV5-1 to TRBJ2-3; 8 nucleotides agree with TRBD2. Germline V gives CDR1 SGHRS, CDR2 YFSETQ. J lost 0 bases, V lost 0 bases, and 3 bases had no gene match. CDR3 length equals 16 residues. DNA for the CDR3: TGCGCCAGCAGCTTGGACCTAGCGGGTAGCACAGATACGCAGTATTTT. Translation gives CASSLDLAGSTDTQYF.

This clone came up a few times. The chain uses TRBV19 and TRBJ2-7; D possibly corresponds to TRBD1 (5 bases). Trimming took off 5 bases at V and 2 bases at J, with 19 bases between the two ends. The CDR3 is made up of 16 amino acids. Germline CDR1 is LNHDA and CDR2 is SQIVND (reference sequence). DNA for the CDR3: TGTGCCAGTAGTCCGAGGACACCTCAGCTACCCTACGAGCAGTACTTC. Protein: CASSPRTPQLPYEQYF.

This CDR3 reads CASSQEDRVNEKLFF. CDR3 bases: TGCGCCAGCAGCCAAGAGGACAGGGTTAATGAAAAACTGTTTTTT. V gene TRBV4-1 combines with J gene TRBJ1-4; 8 nucleotides align to TRBD1. CDR3 length: 15 amino acids. Germline V gene lookup returns CDR1 MGHRA and CDR2 YSYEKL. Trimming removed 0 bases from V and 4 bases from J; junction bases left unmatched: 1.

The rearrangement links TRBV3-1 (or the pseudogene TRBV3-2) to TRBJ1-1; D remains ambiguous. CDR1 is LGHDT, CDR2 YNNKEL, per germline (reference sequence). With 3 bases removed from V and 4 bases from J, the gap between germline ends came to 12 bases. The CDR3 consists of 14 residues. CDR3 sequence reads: CASSQGGYFTEAFF. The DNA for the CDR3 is TGTGCCAGCAGCCAGGGAGGATACTTCACTGAAGCTTTCTTT.

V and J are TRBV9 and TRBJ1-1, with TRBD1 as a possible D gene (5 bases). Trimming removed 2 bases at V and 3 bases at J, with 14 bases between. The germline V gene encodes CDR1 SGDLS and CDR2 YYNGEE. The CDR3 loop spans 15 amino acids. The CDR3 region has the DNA TGTGCCAGCAGCGTGGGGACTGTGGGGGACACTGAAGCTTTCTTT. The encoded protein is CASSVGTVGDTEAFF.

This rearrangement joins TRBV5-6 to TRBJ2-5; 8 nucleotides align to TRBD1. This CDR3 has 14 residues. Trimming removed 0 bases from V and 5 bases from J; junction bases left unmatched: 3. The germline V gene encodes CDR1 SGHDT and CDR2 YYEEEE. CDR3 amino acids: CASSLDRGTETQYF. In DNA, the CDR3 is TGTGCCAGCAGCTTGGACAGGGGGACGGAGACCCAGTACTTC.

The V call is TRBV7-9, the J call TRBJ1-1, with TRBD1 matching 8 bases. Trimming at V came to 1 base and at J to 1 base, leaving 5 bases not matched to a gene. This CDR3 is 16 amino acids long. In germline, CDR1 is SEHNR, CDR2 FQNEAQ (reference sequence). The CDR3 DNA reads TGTGCCAGCAGCTTAGGACAGGGGTCCCCGAACACTGAAGCTTTCTTT. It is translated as CASSLGQGSPNTEAFF.

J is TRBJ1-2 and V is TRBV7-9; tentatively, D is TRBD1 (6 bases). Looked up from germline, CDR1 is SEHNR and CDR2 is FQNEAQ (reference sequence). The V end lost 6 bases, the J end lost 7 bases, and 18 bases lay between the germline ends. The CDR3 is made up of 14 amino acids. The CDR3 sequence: CASSLDGGVVGYTF. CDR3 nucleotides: TGTGCCAGCAGTCTAGATGGGGGCGTGGTTGGCTACACCTTC.

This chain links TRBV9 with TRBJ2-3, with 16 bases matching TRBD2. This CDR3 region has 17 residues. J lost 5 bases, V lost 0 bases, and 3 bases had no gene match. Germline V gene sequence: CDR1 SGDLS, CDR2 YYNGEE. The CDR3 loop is CASSVEGTSGGVDTQYF. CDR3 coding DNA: TGTGCCAGCAGCGTAGAGGGGACTAGCGGGGGGGTAGATACGCAGTATTTT. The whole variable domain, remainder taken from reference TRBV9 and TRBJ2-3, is DSGVTQTPKHLITATGQRVTLRCSPRSGDLSVYWYQQSLDQGLQFLIQYYNGEERAKGNILERFSAQQFPDLHSELNLSSLELGDSALYFCASSVEGTSGGVDTQYFGPGTRLTVL.

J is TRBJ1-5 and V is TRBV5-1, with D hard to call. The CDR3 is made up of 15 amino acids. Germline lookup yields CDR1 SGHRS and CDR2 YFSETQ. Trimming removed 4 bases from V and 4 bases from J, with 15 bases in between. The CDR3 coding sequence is TGCGCCAGCAGCCTGGAACCTGGCGGGAATCAGCCCCAGCATTTT. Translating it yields CASSLEPGGNQPQHF.

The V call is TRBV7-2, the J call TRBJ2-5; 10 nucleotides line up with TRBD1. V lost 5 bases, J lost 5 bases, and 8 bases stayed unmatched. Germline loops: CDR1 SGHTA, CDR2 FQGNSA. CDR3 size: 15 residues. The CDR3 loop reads CASSRDRGMWETQYF. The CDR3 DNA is TGTGCCAGCAGCCGGGACAGGGGAATGTGGGAGACCCAGTACTTC.

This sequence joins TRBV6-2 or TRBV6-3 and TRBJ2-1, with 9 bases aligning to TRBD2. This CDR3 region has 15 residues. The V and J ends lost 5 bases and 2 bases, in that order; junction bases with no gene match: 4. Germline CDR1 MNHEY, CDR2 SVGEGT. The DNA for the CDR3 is TGTGCCAGCAGTAGGGCGGGGGGGCCCTACAATGAGCAGTTCTTC. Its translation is CASSRAGGPYNEQFF.

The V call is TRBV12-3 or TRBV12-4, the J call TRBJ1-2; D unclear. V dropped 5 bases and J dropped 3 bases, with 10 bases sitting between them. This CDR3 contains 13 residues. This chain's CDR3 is CASSLGTDYGYTF. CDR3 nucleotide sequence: TGTGCCAGCAGTCTCGGTACGGACTATGGCTACACCTTC.

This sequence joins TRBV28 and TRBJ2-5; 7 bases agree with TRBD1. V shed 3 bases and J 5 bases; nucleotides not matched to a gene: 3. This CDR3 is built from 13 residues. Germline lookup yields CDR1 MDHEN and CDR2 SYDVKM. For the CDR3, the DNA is TGTGCCAGCAGTTTGACAGGGTGGGAGACCCAGTACTTC. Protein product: CASSLTGWETQYF.

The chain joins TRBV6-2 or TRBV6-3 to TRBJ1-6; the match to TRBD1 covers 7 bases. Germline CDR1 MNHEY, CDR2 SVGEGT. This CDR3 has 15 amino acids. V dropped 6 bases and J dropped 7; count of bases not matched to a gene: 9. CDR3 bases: TGTGCCAGCAGCGATACAACAGGGGACAATTCACCCCTCCACTTT. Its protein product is CASSDTTGDNSPLHF.